Listed below are T cell receptor beta chains from one sample, sequenced in a study of early T cells in non-severe SARS-CoV-2 infection. TCRdb analysed the 5' RACE reads with MiXCR anew, one entry per CDR3 protein. The sample has approximately 69,000 distinct CDR3 sequences; roughly 11% are singletons. Sequencing used whole blood, obtained at baseline. The receptors shown here come from an adult who was a healthcare worker with PCR-confirmed SARS-CoV-2 infection or an uninfected control (not recorded which). CDR3s include the opening cysteine and the closing phenylalanine or tryptophan. The D gene is left open where the match is weak. Clone size is not always given. Where it is, it says once, few, many or a class for expanded clones.

clone_size: many; v_call: TRBV5-4; j_call: TRBJ2-7; d_call: .; cdr3_aa: CASSLSRSEQYF; cdr3_nt: TGTGCCAGCAGCTTGTCACGATCCGAGCAGTACTTC
clone_size: .; v_call: TRBV19; j_call: TRBJ1-5; d_call: .; cdr3_aa: CASSREGTQPQHF; cdr3_nt: TGTGCCAGTAGTAGGGAGGGGACTCAGCCCCAGCATTTT
clone_size: .; v_call: TRBV19; j_call: TRBJ1-5; d_call: .; cdr3_aa: CASSIQGQNQPQHF; cdr3_nt: TGTGCCAGTAGTATTCAGGGCCAAAATCAGCCCCAGCATTTT
clone_size: few; v_call: TRBV3-1; j_call: TRBJ2-1; d_call: .; cdr3_aa: CASSQDGSSYNEQFF; cdr3_nt: TGTGCCAGCAGCCAAGACGGGTCATCCTACAATGAGCAGTTCTTC
clone_size: .; v_call: TRBV15; j_call: TRBJ2-5; d_call: .; cdr3_aa: CATSRHGAQETQYF; cdr3_nt: TGTGCCACCAGCAGGCACGGAGCACAAGAGACCCAGTACTTC
clone_size: few; v_call: TRBV19; j_call: TRBJ1-1; d_call: TRBD1; cdr3_aa: CASSSNRGPNTEAFF; cdr3_nt: TGTGCCAGTAGTTCAAACAGGGGCCCGAACACTGAAGCTTTCTTT
clone_size: many; v_call: TRBV28; j_call: TRBJ2-7; d_call: .; cdr3_aa: CASGPVAPYEQYF; cdr3_nt: TGTGCCAGCGGACCGGTAGCCCCCTACGAGCAGTACTTC
clone_size: .; v_call: TRBV5-1; j_call: TRBJ2-7; d_call: .; cdr3_aa: CASSLEYRKSYEQYF; cdr3_nt: TGCGCCAGCAGCTTGGAGTACAGAAAATCCTACGAGCAGTACTTC
clone_size: .; v_call: TRBV10-2; j_call: TRBJ2-2; d_call: TRBD2; cdr3_aa: CASSDSGGNTGELFF; cdr3_nt: TGCGCCAGCAGTGATAGCGGGGGGAACACCGGGGAGCTGTTTTTT
clone_size: few; v_call: TRBV9; j_call: TRBJ2-5; d_call: .; cdr3_aa: CASTPGAQETQYF; cdr3_nt: TGTGCCAGCACCCCAGGAGCTCAAGAGACCCAGTACTTC
clone_size: few; v_call: TRBV4-2; j_call: TRBJ1-2; d_call: .; cdr3_aa: CASSQGSGHFYGYTF; cdr3_nt: TGTGCCAGCAGCCAAGGATCTGGACATTTCTATGGCTACACCTTC
clone_size: few; v_call: TRBV7-9; j_call: TRBJ1-5; d_call: .; cdr3_aa: CASSSDGDQPQHF; cdr3_nt: TGTGCCAGCAGCTCGGACGGAGATCAGCCCCAGCATTTT
clone_size: few; v_call: TRBV19; j_call: TRBJ2-2; d_call: TRBD2; cdr3_aa: CASNTAGVNTGELFF; cdr3_nt: TGTGCCAGTAATACAGCGGGGGTGAACACCGGGGAGCTGTTTTTT
clone_size: few; v_call: TRBV7-9; j_call: TRBJ2-6; d_call: .; cdr3_aa: CASSLDNRGANVLTF; cdr3_nt: TGTGCCAGCAGCTTAGATAACAGGGGGGCCAACGTCCTGACTTTC
clone_size: .; v_call: TRBV10-3; j_call: TRBJ2-1; d_call: TRBD2; cdr3_aa: CAIAGLAGNEQFF; cdr3_nt: TGTGCCATCGCTGGACTAGCGGGGAATGAGCAGTTCTTC
clone_size: .; v_call: TRBV12-2; j_call: TRBJ1-5; d_call: .; cdr3_aa: CASRLALNQPQHF; cdr3_nt: TGTGCAAGTCGCTTAGCGCTGAATCAGCCCCAGCATTTT
clone_size: few; v_call: TRBV4-3; j_call: TRBJ2-7; d_call: .; cdr3_aa: CASSQDVPRALSYEQYF; cdr3_nt: TGCGCCAGCAGCCAAGATGTGCCCAGGGCTTTATCCTACGAGCAGTACTTC
clone_size: many; v_call: TRBV25-1; j_call: TRBJ1-3; d_call: .; cdr3_aa: CASSELGGNGNTIYF; cdr3_nt: TGTGCCAGCAGTGAATTGGGAGGGAATGGAAACACCATATATTTT
clone_size: .; v_call: TRBV11-2; j_call: TRBJ2-7; d_call: .; cdr3_aa: CASSLETRQSSYEQYF; cdr3_nt: TGTGCCAGCAGCTTAGAAACACGTCAGAGCTCCTACGAGCAGTACTTC
clone_size: many; v_call: TRBV7-2; j_call: TRBJ2-3; d_call: .; cdr3_aa: CASSKIGLSSTDTQYF; cdr3_nt: TGTGCCAGCAGCAAGATAGGGCTCTCTAGCACAGATACGCAGTATTTT
clone_size: few; v_call: TRBV12-3/TRBV12-4; j_call: TRBJ1-2; d_call: .; cdr3_aa: CASSLRLGSIYGYTF; cdr3_nt: TGTGCCAGCAGCCTCCGACTCGGGAGTATCTATGGCTACACCTTC
clone_size: few; v_call: TRBV12-3/TRBV12-4; j_call: TRBJ1-4; d_call: TRBD1; cdr3_aa: CASTSQGADEKLFF; cdr3_nt: TGTGCCAGCACCTCACAGGGGGCCGATGAAAAACTGTTTTTT
clone_size: many; v_call: TRBV11-2; j_call: TRBJ2-7; d_call: .; cdr3_aa: CASSLGNEQYF; cdr3_nt: TGTGCCAGCAGCTTAGGAAACGAGCAGTACTTC
clone_size: many; v_call: TRBV4-1; j_call: TRBJ2-2; d_call: .; cdr3_aa: CASSQVVPGRNTGELFF; cdr3_nt: TGCGCCAGCAGCCAAGTCGTACCAGGGCGGAACACCGGGGAGCTGTTTTTT
clone_size: .; v_call: TRBV7-6; j_call: TRBJ1-3; d_call: .; cdr3_aa: CASSIRGRSSGNTIYF; cdr3_nt: TGTGCCAGCAGCATACGCGGACGGAGCTCTGGAAACACCATATATTTT
clone_size: few; v_call: TRBV3-1; j_call: TRBJ1-3; d_call: .; cdr3_aa: CASSQVIRNGNTIYF; cdr3_nt: TGTGCCAGCAGCCAAGTAATTAGGAATGGAAACACCATATATTTT
clone_size: .; v_call: TRBV29-1; j_call: TRBJ2-3; d_call: .; cdr3_aa: CSVEPRDTQYF; cdr3_nt: TGCAGCGTTGAACCCAGGGATACGCAGTATTTT
clone_size: many; v_call: TRBV19; j_call: TRBJ2-7; d_call: .; cdr3_aa: CASSIRLSASYEQYF; cdr3_nt: TGTGCCAGTAGTATCAGACTATCCGCGTCCTACGAGCAGTACTTC
clone_size: few; v_call: TRBV7-9; j_call: TRBJ1-2; d_call: .; cdr3_aa: CASSLPGTWNYGYTF; cdr3_nt: TGTGCCAGCAGCTTACCAGGGACCTGGAACTATGGCTACACCTTC
clone_size: few; v_call: TRBV12-3/TRBV12-4; j_call: TRBJ2-7; d_call: TRBD1; cdr3_aa: CASSPGTAREQYF; cdr3_nt: TGTGCCAGCAGTCCAGGGACAGCGCGGGAGCAGTACTTC
clone_size: few; v_call: TRBV11-3; j_call: TRBJ2-2; d_call: TRBD2; cdr3_aa: CASSSTSVGSAGELFF; cdr3_nt: TGTGCCAGCAGTTCGACTAGCGTCGGTTCGGCCGGGGAGCTGTTTTTT
clone_size: few; v_call: TRBV12-3/TRBV12-4; j_call: TRBJ1-1; d_call: TRBD1; cdr3_aa: CASRRDRGMNTEAFF; cdr3_nt: TGTGCCAGTCGTCGGGACAGGGGGATGAACACTGAAGCTTTCTTT
clone_size: .; v_call: TRBV29-1; j_call: TRBJ2-7; d_call: TRBD1; cdr3_aa: CSVWTGGPEQYF; cdr3_nt: TGCAGCGTTTGGACAGGAGGCCCCGAGCAGTACTTC
clone_size: .; v_call: TRBV5-4; j_call: TRBJ2-3; d_call: TRBD2; cdr3_aa: CASNQPGLDADTQYF; cdr3_nt: TGTGCCAGCAACCAACCGGGACTAGATGCAGATACGCAGTATTTT
clone_size: medium-sized; v_call: TRBV7-3; j_call: TRBJ2-3; d_call: TRBD2; cdr3_aa: CASSPRGWTSDTDTQYF; cdr3_nt: TGTGCCAGCAGCCCGCGGGGGTGGACTAGCGACACAGATACGCAGTATTTT
clone_size: many; v_call: TRBV14; j_call: TRBJ2-7; d_call: .; cdr3_aa: CASSQDLPGGEQYF; cdr3_nt: TGTGCCAGCAGCCAAGATCTCCCCGGCGGCGAGCAGTACTTC
clone_size: few; v_call: TRBV9; j_call: TRBJ1-6; d_call: TRBD1; cdr3_aa: CASGNPGQTYSPLHF; cdr3_nt: TGTGCCAGCGGGAATCCGGGACAGACTTATTCACCCCTCCACTTT
clone_size: .; v_call: TRBV11-1; j_call: TRBJ2-1; d_call: .; cdr3_aa: CASSLLGGLYNEQFF; cdr3_nt: TGTGCCAGCAGCTTATTAGGGGGACTTTACAATGAGCAGTTCTTC
clone_size: .; v_call: TRBV20-1; j_call: TRBJ1-5; d_call: .; cdr3_aa: CSARDLAGGNQPQHF; cdr3_nt: TGCAGTGCTAGAGATTTGGCGGGGGGAAATCAGCCCCAGCATTTT
clone_size: many; v_call: TRBV2; j_call: TRBJ2-3; d_call: TRBD1; cdr3_aa: CASSRDSHTDTQYF; cdr3_nt: TGTGCCAGCAGTCGGGACAGCCACACAGATACGCAGTATTTT
clone_size: many; v_call: TRBV5-6; j_call: TRBJ2-7; d_call: TRBD2; cdr3_aa: CASSKAPGGGLHYEQYF; cdr3_nt: TGTGCCAGCAGCAAAGCTCCGGGCGGGGGACTACACTACGAGCAGTACTTC
clone_size: few; v_call: TRBV29-1; j_call: TRBJ1-2; d_call: TRBD1; cdr3_aa: CSVAEGGQGKGYTF; cdr3_nt: TGCAGCGTCGCGGAAGGGGGACAGGGGAAAGGCTACACCTTC
clone_size: .; v_call: TRBV20-1; j_call: TRBJ2-5; d_call: TRBD2; cdr3_aa: CSARTGLAGDRETQYF; cdr3_nt: TGCAGTGCTAGGACAGGACTAGCGGGAGACCGAGAGACCCAGTACTTC
clone_size: few; v_call: TRBV15; j_call: TRBJ2-5; d_call: TRBD2; cdr3_aa: CATSRDGRRGYETQYF; cdr3_nt: TGTGCCACCAGCAGAGACGGGAGGCGGGGGTACGAGACCCAGTACTTC
clone_size: many; v_call: TRBV7-2; j_call: TRBJ2-3; d_call: .; cdr3_aa: CASSTNAGTDTQYF; cdr3_nt: TGTGCCAGCAGCACCAACGCAGGCACAGATACGCAGTATTTT
clone_size: few; v_call: TRBV18; j_call: TRBJ1-1; d_call: TRBD1; cdr3_aa: CASSSGTANTEAFF; cdr3_nt: TGTGCCAGCTCGAGCGGGACAGCTAACACTGAAGCTTTCTTT